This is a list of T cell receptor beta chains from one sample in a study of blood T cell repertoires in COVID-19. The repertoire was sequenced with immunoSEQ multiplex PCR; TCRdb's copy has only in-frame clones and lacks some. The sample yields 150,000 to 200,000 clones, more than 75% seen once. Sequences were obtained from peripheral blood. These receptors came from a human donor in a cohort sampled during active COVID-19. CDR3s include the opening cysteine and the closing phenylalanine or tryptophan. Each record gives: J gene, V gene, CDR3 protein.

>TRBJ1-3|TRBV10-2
CASSVKGGNTIYF
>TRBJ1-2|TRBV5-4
CASSLESGVGLRGYTF
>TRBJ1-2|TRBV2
CASSGGQAGGYTF
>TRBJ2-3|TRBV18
CASSPRATGADTQYF
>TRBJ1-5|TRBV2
CASRPGGQGGNQPQHF
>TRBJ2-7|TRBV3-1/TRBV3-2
CASSQGTTPEYEQYF
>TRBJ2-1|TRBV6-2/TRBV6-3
CASSYTNEQFF
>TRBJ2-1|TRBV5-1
CASSQLAGGPTYNEQFF
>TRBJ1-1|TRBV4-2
CASSQALGHYTEAFF
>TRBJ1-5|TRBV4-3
CASSQVWGGSNQPQHF
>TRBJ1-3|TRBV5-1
CASSLGVSGNTIYF
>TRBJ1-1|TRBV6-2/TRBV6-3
CASSADRGTEAFF
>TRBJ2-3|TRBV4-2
CASSQEGDYTGDAQYF
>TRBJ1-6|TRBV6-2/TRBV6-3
CASSYWTDNSPLHF
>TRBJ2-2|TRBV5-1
CASSLSGENTGELFF
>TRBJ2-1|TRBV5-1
CASSLDSYNEQFF
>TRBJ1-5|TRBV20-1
CSASQGVMGNQPQHF
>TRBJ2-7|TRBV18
CASSPGTEAYEQYF